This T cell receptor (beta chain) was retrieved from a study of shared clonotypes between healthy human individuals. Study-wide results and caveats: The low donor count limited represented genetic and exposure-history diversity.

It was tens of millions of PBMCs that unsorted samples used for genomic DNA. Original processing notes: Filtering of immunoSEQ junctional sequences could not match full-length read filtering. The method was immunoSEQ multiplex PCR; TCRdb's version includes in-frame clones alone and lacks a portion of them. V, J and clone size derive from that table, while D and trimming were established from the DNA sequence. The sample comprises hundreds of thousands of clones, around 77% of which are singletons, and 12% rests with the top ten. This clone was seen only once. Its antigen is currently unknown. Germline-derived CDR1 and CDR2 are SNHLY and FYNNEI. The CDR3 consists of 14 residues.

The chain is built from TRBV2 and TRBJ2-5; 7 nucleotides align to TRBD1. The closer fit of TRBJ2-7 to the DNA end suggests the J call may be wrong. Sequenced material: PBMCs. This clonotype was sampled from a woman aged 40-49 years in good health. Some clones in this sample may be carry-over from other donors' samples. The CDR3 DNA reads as TGTGCCAGCCTCCGGGACAGATCACAAGACGAGCAGTACTTC. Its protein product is CASLRDRSQDEQYF.